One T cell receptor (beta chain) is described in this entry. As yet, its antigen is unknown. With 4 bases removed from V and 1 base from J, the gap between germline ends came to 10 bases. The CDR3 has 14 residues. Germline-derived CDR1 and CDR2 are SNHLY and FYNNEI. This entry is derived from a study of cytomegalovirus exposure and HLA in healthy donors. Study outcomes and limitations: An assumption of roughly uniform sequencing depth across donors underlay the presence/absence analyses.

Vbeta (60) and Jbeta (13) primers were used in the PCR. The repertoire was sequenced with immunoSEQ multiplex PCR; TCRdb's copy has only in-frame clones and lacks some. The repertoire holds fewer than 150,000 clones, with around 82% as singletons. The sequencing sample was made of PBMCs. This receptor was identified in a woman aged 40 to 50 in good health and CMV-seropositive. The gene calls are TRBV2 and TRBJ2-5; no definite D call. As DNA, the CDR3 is TGTGCCAGCAGTGGTCTGGGCGTCCAAGAGACCCAGTACTTC. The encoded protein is CASSGLGVQETQYF.